A selection of T cell receptor beta chains follows, all from one sample in a study of CDR3 diversity in severe acne. Using its own MiXCR run on the PCR reads, TCRdb lists one record per CDR3 protein. The data contain 100,000 or so distinct CDR3 sequences, approximately 47% of them singletons. Sequenced: blood. These receptors all stem from a male donor with acne. The CDR3 runs from the conserved cysteine through the conserved F or W. A D gene is named only where the DNA matches it firmly. Clone size is given for some rows only: seen once, a few or many times, or a class if the clone is expanded.

D gene | clone size | J gene | V gene | CDR3 protein | CDR3 DNA
NA | NA | TRBJ2-7 | TRBV14 | CASSQDAGAPLFSYEQYF | TGTGCCAGCAGCCAAGACGCGGGGGCTCCACTTTTCTCCTACGAGCAGTACTTC
TRBD2 | NA | TRBJ2-1 | TRBV20-1 | CSARDVTSGRAINEQFF | TGCAGTGCTAGAGATGTAACTAGCGGGAGGGCCATTAATGAGCAGTTCTTC
NA | NA | TRBJ2-7 | TRBV6-5 | CASSYRNPSYEQYF | TGTGCCAGCAGTTATCGGAACCCTTCCTACGAGCAGTACTTC
NA | NA | TRBJ2-2 | TRBV9 | CASSAYSTGELFF | TGTGCCAGCAGCGCCTACAGCACCGGGGAGCTGTTTTTT
NA | few | TRBJ1-6 | TRBV27 | CASSPDLGTPLHF | TGTGCCAGCAGTCCTGACCTCGGGACACCCCTCCACTTT
NA | many | TRBJ2-3 | TRBV5-1 | CASSLTTDTQYF | TGCGCCAGCAGCTTGACGACAGATACGCAGTATTTT
NA | NA | TRBJ2-7 | TRBV28 | CASSFGRGRYEQYF | TGTGCCAGCAGTTTCGGCAGGGGAAGGTACGAGCAGTACTTC
TRBD1 | NA | TRBJ1-6 | TRBV2 | CASSEGTGQNSPLHF | TGTGCCAGCAGTGAGGGGACAGGCCAGAATTCACCCCTCCACTTT
NA | many | TRBJ2-5 | TRBV6-5 | CASSQGRFETQYF | TGTGCCAGCAGCCAAGGACGGTTTGAGACCCAGTACTTC
NA | NA | TRBJ1-5 | TRBV19 | CASSEVINQPQHF | TGTGCCAGTAGTGAGGTGATCAATCAGCCCCAGCATTTT
TRBD1 | NA | TRBJ2-7 | TRBV20-1 | CSARRTGNYEQYF | TGCAGTGCTAGAAGGACAGGGAACTACGAGCAGTACTTC
NA | few | TRBJ2-5 | TRBV18 | CASSPRKVPGETQYF | TGTGCCAGCTCACCAAGGAAAGTCCCTGGGGAGACCCAGTACTTC
TRBD1 | once | TRBJ1-2 | TRBV13 | CASSMTGKTNYGYTF | TGTGCCAGCAGCATGACAGGGAAGACTAACTATGGCTACACCTTC
NA | NA | TRBJ1-3 | TRBV13 | CASSPGNTTYF | TGTGCCAGCAGCCCGGGGAACACCACATATTTT
NA | NA | TRBJ2-7 | TRBV2 | CASSAPGHRIYEQYF | TGTGCCAGCAGTGCACCGGGACATCGGATCTACGAGCAGTACTTC
NA | NA | TRBJ2-5 | TRBV6-2/TRBV6-3 | CASSYFGTQYF | TGTGCCAGCAGTTACTTTGGGACCCAGTACTTC
NA | few | TRBJ1-1 | TRBV12-5 | CASSHGQLNTEAFF | TGTGCCAGCAGTCATGGACAGCTGAACACTGAAGCTTTCTTT
TRBD1 | many | TRBJ2-3 | TRBV5-1 | CASSLTPTGGQADTQYF | TGCGCCAGCAGCCTGACACCGACAGGGGGTCAAGCAGATACGCAGTATTTT
TRBD2 | NA | TRBJ2-3 | TRBV7-2 | CASSIRPGLAASRGTDTQYF | TGTGCCAGCAGCATTAGACCGGGACTAGCGGCCTCACGGGGGACAGATACGCAGTATTTT
NA | NA | TRBJ1-1 | TRBV9 | CASSVSDGEAFF | TGTGCCAGCAGCGTCAGCGACGGTGAAGCTTTCTTT
NA | NA | TRBJ2-5 | TRBV24-1 | CATSDPGDNQRHQETQYF | TGTGCCACCAGTGATCCGGGGGACAACCAACGACATCAAGAGACCCAGTACTTC
NA | NA | TRBJ2-3 | TRBV12-3/TRBV12-4 | CATRGDTQYF | TGTGCCACCCGTGGGGATACGCAGTATTTT
NA | NA | TRBJ2-2 | TRBV12-3/TRBV12-4 | CASTCLRGGELFF | TGTGCCAGCACCTGCTTAAGAGGTGGGGAGCTGTTTTTT
NA | NA | TRBJ1-5 | TRBV12-3/TRBV12-4 | CASSLQHNQPQHF | TGTGCCAGCAGTTTACAGCACAATCAGCCCCAGCATTTT
NA | once | TRBJ1-4 | TRBV29-1 | CSVPGATNEKLFF | TGCAGCGTGCCGGGTGCAACTAATGAAAAACTGTTTTTT
NA | few | TRBJ2-3 | TRBV2 | CASSESGSITDTQYF | TGTGCCAGCAGTGAGAGCGGGTCTATCACAGATACGCAGTATTTT
TRBD1 | many | TRBJ1-1 | TRBV10-1 | CASSERTGMNTEAFF | TGCGCCAGCAGTGAAAGGACAGGAATGAACACTGAAGCTTTCTTT
NA | many | TRBJ1-6 | TRBV27 | CASSPQGFGRRSYNSPLHF | TGTGCCAGCAGCCCACAGGGTTTCGGGAGAAGGTCCTATAATTCACCCCTCCACTTT
NA | many | TRBJ2-6 | TRBV6-1 | CASSAQVSGANVLTF | TGTGCCAGCAGTGCGCAGGTCTCTGGGGCCAACGTCCTGACTTTC
NA | many | TRBJ1-2 | TRBV5-6 | CASSSPAVSGYGYTF | TGTGCCAGCAGCTCCCCGGCGGTTTCGGGCTATGGCTACACCTTC